Reported below is one T cell receptor beta chain. The table came from immunoSEQ multiplex PCR; TCRdb's copy has only in-frame clones and leaves some out. The table has under 250,000 clones, 92% seen once. The V gene lost 8 bases and the J gene lost 2 bases, with 8 bases spanning the gap. Germline assignment: CDR1 KGHSH and CDR2 LQKENI. This CDR3 has 12 residues. This entry comes from a study of blood T cell repertoires in COVID-19. Across the whole study: The United States, Italy and Spain supplied acute and convalescent COVID-19 samples. PBMCs, B-cell-depleted T cells, or T cells provided the cDNA or gDNA that made up the material.

Seattle participants joined during active infection and were tracked over time. The rearrangement joins TRBV18 to TRBJ2-3; no definite D call. The sample was peripheral blood. This TCR came from a man in his 60s with COVID-19, enrolled during active disease. CDR3 DNA sequence: TGTGCCAGCCCGACTGCCACAGATACGCAGTATTTT. Amino acids: CASPTATDTQYF.